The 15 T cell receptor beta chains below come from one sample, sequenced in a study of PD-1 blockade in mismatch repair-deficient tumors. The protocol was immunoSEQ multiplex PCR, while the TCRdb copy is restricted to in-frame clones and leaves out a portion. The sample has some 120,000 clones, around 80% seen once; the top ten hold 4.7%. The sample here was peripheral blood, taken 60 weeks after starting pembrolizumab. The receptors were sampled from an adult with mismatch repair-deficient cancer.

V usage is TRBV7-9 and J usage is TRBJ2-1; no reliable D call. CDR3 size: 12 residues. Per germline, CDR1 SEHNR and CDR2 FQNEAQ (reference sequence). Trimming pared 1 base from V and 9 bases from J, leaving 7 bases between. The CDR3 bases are TGTGCCAGCAGCTTAGATAGTAGTGAGCAGTTCTTC. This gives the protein CASSLDSSEQFF.

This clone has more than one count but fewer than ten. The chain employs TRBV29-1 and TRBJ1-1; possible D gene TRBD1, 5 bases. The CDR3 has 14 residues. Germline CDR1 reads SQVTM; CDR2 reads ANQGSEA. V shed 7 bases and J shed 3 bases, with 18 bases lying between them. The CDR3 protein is CSACTAGEDTEAFF. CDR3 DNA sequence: TGCAGCGCTTGTACTGCGGGGGAGGACACTGAAGCTTTCTTT.

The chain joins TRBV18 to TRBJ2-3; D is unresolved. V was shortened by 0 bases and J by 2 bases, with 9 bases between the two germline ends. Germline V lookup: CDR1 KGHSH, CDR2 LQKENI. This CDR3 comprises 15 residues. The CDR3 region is CASSPPVQDTDTQYF. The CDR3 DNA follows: TGTGCCAGCTCACCACCGGTCCAGGACACAGATACGCAGTATTTT.

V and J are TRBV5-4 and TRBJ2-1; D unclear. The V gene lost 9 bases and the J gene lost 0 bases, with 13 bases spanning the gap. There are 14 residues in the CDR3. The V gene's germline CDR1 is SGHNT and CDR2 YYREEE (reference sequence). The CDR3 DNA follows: TGTGCCACCTCGGGTCCGGGCTCCTACAATGAGCAGTTCTTC. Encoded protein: CATSGPGSYNEQFF.

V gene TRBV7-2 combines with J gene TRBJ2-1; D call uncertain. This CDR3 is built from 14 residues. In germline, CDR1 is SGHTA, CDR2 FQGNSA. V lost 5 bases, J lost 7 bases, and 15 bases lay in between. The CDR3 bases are TGTGCCAGCAGCCCGATTTTAGGGCCTAATGAGCAGTTCTTC. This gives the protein CASSPILGPNEQFF. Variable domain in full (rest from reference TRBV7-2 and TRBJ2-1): GAGVSQSPSNKVTEKGKDVELRCDPISGHTALYWYRQSLGQGLEFLIYFQGNSAPDKSGLPSDRFSAERTGGSVSTLTIQRTQQEDSAVYLCASSPILGPNEQFFGPGTRLTVL.

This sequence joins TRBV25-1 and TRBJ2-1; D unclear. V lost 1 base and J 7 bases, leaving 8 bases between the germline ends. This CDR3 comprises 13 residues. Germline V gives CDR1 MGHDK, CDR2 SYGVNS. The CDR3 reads CASSEFGQNEQFF. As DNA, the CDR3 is TGTGCCAGCAGTGAATTCGGGCAAAATGAGCAGTTCTTC.

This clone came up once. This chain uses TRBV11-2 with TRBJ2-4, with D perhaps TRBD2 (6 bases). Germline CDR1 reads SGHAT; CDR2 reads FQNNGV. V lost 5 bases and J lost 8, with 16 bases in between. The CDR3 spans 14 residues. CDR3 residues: CASSGAGFWDIQYF. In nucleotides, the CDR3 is TGTGCCAGCAGCGGAGCGGGTTTTTGGGACATTCAGTACTTC.

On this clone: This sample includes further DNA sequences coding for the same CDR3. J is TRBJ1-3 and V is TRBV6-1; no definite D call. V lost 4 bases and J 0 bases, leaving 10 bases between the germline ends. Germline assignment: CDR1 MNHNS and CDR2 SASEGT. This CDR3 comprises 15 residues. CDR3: CASSAREGSGNTIYF. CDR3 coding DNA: TGTGCCAGCAGTGCAAGAGAGGGCTCTGGAAACACCATATATTTT.

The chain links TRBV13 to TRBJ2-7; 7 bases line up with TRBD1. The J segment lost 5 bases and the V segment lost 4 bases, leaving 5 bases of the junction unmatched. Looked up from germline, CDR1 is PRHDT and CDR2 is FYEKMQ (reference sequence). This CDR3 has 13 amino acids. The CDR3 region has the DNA TGTGCCAGCAGCTACAGGGGTATCCACGAGCAGTACTTC. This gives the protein CASSYRGIHEQYF.

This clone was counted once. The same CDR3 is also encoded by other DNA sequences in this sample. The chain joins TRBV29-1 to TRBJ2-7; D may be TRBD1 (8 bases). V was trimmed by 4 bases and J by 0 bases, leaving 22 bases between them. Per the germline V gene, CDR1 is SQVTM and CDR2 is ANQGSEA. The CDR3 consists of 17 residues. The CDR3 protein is CSVVGGTGLSSSYEQYF. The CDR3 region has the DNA TGCAGCGTTGTGGGGGGGACAGGCCTTTCAAGCTCCTACGAGCAGTACTTC.

DNA for the CDR3: TGCGCCAGCAGCCAAGCCCTAGCCAACTACGAGCAGTACTTC. This gives the protein CASSQALANYEQYF. The chain recombines TRBV4-1 with TRBJ2-7, with D possibly TRBD2 on 5 matching bases. Germline lookup yields CDR1 MGHRA and CDR2 YSYEKL. Trimming cost V 1 base and J 3 bases, with 10 bases left between them. This CDR3 region has 14 residues.

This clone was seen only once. The CDR3 region is CASSVVINTEAFF. The CDR3 nucleotides read TGTGCCAGCAGCGTAGTTATCAACACTGAAGCTTTCTTT. V and J are TRBV9 and TRBJ1-1; D ambiguous. The CDR3 is made up of 13 amino acids. Germline V gives CDR1 SGDLS, CDR2 YYNGEE. V dropped 0 bases and J dropped 2 bases, with 5 bases sitting between them.

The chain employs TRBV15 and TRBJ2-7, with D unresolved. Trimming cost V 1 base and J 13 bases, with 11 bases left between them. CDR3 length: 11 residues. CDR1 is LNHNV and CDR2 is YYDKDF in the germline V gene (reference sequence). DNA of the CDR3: TGTGCCACCAGCAGAGGGACCGCGGTTTACTTC. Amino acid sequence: CATSRGTAVYF.

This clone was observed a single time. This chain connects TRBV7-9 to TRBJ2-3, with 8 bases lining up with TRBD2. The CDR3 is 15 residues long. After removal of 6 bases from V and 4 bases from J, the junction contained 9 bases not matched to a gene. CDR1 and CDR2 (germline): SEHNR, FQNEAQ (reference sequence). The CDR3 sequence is CASRPGLENPDTQYF. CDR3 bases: TGTGCCAGCAGGCCGGGACTAGAAAATCCAGATACGCAGTATTTT.

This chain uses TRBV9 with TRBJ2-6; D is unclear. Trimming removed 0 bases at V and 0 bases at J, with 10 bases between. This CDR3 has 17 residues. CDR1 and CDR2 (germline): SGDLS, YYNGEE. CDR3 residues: CASSVVSAGSGANVLTF. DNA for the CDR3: TGTGCCAGCAGCGTAGTTTCGGCAGGCTCTGGGGCCAACGTCCTGACTTTC.